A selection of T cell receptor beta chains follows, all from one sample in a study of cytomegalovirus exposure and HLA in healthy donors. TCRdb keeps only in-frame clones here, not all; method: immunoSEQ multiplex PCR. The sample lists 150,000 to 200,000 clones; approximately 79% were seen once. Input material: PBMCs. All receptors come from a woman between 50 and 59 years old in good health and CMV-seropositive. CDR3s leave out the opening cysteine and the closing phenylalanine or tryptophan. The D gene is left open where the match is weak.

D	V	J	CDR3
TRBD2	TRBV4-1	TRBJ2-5	ASSQVGAGGQETQY
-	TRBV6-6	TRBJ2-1	ASSRGLEQF
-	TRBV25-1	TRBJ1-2	ASSESVQGGGYT
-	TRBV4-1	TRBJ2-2	ASSRIRGGNTGELF
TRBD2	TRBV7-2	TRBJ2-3	ASRTSGGSTDTQY
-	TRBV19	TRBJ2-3	ASSRRSGSHSTDTQY
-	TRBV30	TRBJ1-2	AWSVIGSSAMRYT
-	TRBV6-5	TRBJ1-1	ASSYRNTEAF
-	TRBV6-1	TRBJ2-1	ASSEQLSAYNEQF
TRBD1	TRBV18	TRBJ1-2	ASSRKTGTGYGYT
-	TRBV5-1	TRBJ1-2	ASSLGGRVTNYGYT
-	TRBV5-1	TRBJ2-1	ASSLLGEEQF
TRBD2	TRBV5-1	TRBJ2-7	ASSLTGTSGSSGH
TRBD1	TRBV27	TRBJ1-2	ASSLYSGQGTGYT
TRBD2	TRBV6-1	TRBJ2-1	ASRREGYYNEQF
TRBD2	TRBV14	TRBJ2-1	ASSQLAGGAYNEQF
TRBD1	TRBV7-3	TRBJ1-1	ASSSGTGTEAF
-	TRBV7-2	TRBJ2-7	ASSLGPGANYEQY
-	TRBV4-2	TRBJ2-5	ASSPLAQVKQETQY
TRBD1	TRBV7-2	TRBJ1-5	ASSLGAGGNQPQH
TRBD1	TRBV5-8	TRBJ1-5	ASSLRTGNQPQH
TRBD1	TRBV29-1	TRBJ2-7	SVAGQGITYEQY
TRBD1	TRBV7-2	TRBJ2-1	ASSLQGVDEQF
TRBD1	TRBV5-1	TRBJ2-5	ASSQQGARQETQY
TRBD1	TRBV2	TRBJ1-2	ASDRDRGLGYT
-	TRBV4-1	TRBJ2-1	ASSQSGGYEQF
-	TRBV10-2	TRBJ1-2	ASSSGGGHNYGYT
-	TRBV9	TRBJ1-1	ASSVGTINTEAF
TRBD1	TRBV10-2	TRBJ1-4	ASSDRAEKLF
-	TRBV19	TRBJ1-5	ASSTLATPGQPQH
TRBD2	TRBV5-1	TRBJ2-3	ASSLNGGGDTQY
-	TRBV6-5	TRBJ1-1	ASSRDTEAF
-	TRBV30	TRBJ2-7	AWASGAPYEQY
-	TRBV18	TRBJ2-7	ASSRLGQSSYEQY
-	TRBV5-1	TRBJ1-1	ASSLGTANTEAF